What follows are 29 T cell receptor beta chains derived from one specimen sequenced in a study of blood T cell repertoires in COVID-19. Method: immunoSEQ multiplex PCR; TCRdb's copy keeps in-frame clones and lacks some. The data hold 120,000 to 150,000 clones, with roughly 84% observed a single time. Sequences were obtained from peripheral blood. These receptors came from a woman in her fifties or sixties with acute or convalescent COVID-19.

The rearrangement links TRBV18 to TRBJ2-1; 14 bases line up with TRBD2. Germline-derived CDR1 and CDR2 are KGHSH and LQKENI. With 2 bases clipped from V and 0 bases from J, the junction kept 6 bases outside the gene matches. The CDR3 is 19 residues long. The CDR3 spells CASSPRGLAGARSYNEQFF. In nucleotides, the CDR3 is TGTGCCAGCTCACCAAGGGGACTAGCGGGGGCCCGCTCCTACAATGAGCAGTTCTTC.

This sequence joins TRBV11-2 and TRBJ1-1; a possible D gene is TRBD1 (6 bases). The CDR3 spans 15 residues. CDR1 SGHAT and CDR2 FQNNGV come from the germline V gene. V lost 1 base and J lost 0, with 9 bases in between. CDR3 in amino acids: CASSLAGQLNTEAFF. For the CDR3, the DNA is TGTGCCAGCAGCTTAGCAGGACAGTTGAACACTGAAGCTTTCTTT. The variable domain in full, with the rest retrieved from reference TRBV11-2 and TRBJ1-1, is EAGVAQSPRYKIIEKRQSVAFWCNPISGHATLYWYQQILGQGPKLLIQFQNNGVVDDSQLPKDRFSAERLKGVDSTLKIQPAKLEDSAVYLCASSLAGQLNTEAFFGQGTRLTVV.

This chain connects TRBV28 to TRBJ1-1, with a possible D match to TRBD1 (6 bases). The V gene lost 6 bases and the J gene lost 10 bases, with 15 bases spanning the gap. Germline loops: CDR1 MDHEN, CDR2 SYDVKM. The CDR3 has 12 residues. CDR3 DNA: TGTGCCAGCAGCATTGGACAGTTGGGAGCTTTCTTT. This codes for CASSIGQLGAFF.

CDR3 nucleotide sequence: TGTGCCAGCAGCGTTCATAGCGGGGGACGCACAGATACGCAGTATTTT. As protein: CASSVHSGGRTDTQYF. The rearrangement joins TRBV7-2 to TRBJ2-3, with 9 bases lining up with TRBD2. Germline CDR1 and CDR2: SGHTA and FQGNSA. The CDR3 is 16 amino acids. The trim removed 5 bases at V and 1 base at J, leaving 7 bases unmatched.

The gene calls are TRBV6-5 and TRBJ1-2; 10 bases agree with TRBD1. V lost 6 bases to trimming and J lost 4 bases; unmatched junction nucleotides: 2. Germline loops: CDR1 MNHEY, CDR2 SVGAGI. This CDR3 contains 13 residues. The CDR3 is CASRTGGVYGYTF. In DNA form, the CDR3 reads TGTGCCAGCAGGACAGGGGGCGTCTATGGCTACACCTTC.

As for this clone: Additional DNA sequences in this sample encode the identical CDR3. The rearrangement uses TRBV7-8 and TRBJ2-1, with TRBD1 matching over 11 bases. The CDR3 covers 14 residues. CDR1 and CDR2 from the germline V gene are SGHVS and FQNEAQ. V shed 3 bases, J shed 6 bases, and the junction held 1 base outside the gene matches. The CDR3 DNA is TGTGCCAGCAGCTTGGGACAGGGGGGCAATGAGCAGTTCTTC. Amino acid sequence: CASSLGQGGNEQFF. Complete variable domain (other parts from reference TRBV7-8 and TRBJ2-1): GAGVSQSPRYKVAKRGQDVALRCDPISGHVSLFWYQQALGQGPEFLTYFQNEAQLDKSGLPSDRFFAERPEGSVSTLKIQRTQQEDSAVYLCASSLGQGGNEQFFGPGTRLTVL.

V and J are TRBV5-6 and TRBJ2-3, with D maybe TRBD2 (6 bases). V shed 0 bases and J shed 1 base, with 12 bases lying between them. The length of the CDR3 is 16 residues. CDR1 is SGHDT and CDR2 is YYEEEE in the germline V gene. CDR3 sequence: CASSLDGGARTDTQYF. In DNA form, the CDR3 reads TGTGCCAGCAGCTTGGACGGCGGGGCGCGCACAGATACGCAGTATTTT.

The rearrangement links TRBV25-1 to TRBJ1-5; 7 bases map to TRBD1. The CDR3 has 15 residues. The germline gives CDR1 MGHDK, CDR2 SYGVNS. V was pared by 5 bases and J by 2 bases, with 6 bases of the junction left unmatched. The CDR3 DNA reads TGTGCCAGCAGTAGAGGTGACAGGGGCAATCAGCCCCAGCATTTT. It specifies CASSRGDRGNQPQHF.

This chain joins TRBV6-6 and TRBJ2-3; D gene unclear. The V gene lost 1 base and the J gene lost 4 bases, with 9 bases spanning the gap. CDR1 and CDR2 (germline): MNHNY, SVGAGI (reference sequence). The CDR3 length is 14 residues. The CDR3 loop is CASSYLRNPDTQYF. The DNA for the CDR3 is TGTGCCAGCAGTTACTTGCGAAATCCAGATACGCAGTATTTT.

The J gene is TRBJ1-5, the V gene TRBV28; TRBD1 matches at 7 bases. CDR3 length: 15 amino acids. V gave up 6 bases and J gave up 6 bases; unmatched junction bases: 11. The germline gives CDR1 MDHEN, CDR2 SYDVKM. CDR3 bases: TGTGCCAGCAGCTTCGGCTTACAGGGGATTCAGCCCCAGCATTTT. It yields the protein CASSFGLQGIQPQHF.

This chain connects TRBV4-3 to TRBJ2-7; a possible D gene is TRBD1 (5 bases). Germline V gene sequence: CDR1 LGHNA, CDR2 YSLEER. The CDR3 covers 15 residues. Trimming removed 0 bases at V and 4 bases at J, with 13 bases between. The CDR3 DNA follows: TGCGCCAGCAGCCAAGATTTCACAGGCACATACGAGCAGTACTTC. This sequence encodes CASSQDFTGTYEQYF.

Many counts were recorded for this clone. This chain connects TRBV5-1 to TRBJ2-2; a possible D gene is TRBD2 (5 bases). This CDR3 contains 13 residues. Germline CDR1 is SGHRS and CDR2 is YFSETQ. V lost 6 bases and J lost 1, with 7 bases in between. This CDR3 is CASTEENTGELFF. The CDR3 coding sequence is TGCGCCAGCACGGAGGAGAACACCGGGGAGCTGTTTTTT.

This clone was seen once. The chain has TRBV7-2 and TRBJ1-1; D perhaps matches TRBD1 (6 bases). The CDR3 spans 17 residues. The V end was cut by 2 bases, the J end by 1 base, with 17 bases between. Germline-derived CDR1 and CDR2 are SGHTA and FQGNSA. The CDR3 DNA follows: TGTGCCAGCAGCTTAAACCCGTGGAAACAGGGGAACACTGAAGCTTTCTTT. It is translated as CASSLNPWKQGNTEAFF.

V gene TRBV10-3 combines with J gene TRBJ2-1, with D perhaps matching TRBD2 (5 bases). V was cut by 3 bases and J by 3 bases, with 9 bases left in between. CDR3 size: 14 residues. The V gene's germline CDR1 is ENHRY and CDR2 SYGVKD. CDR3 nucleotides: TGTGCCATCAGTGACTGGGGAGACTACAATGAGCAGTTCTTC. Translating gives CAISDWGDYNEQFF.

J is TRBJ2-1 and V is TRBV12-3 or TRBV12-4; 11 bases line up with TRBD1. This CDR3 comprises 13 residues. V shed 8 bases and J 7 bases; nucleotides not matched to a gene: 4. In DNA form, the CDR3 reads TGTGCCAGCGGGGACAGGGGGTTGAATGAGCAGTTCTTC. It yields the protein CASGDRGLNEQFF.

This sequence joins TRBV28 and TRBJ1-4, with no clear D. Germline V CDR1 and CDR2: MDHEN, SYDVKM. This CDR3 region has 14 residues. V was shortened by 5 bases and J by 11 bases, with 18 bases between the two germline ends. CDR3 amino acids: CASSHADKRWKLFF. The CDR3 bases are TGTGCCAGCAGTCATGCAGACAAGAGATGGAAACTGTTTTTT.

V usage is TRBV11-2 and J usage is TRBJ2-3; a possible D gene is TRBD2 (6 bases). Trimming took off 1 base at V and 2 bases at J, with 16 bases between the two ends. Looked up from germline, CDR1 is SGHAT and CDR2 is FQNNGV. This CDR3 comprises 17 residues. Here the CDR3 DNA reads TGTGCCAGCAGCTTAGTGGGGACTGTGGCCTACACAGATACGCAGTATTTT. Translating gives CASSLVGTVAYTDTQYF.

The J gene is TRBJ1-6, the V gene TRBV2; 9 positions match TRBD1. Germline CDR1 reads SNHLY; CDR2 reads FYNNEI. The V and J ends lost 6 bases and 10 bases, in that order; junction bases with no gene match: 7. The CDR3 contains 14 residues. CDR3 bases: TGTGCCAGCAGCCCGGGACAGGGTGGATCACCCCTCCACTTT. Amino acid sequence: CASSPGQGGSPLHF.

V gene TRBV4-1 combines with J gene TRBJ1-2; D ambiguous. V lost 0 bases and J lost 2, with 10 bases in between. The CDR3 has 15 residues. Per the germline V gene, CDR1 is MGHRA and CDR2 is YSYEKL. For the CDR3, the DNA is TGCGCCAGCAGCCAAGATGGAGGAGGGAACTATGGCTACACCTTC. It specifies CASSQDGGGNYGYTF.

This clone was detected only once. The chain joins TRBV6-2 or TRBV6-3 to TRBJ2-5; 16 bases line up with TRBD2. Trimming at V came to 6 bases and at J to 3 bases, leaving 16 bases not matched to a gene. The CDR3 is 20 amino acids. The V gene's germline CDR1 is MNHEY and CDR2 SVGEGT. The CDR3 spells CASSQPGTSGGAFFEETQYF. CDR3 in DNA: TGTGCCAGCAGCCAACCCGGGACTAGCGGGGGGGCCTTTTTCGAAGAGACCCAGTACTTC.

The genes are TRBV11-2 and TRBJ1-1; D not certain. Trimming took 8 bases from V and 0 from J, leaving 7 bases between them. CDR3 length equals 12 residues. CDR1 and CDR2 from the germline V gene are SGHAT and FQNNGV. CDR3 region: CASGPLNTEAFF. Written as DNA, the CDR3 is TGTGCCAGCGGGCCGTTGAACACTGAAGCTTTCTTT.

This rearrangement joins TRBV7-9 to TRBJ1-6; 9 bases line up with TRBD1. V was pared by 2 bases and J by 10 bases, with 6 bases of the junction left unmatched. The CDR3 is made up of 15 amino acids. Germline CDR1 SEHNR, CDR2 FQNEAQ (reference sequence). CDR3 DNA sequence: TGTGCCAGCAGCTTACTGGGACAGGGAGGATCACCCCTCCACTTT. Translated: CASSLLGQGGSPLHF. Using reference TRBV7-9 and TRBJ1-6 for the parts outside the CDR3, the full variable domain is DTGVSQNPRHKITKRGQNVTFRCDPISEHNRLYWYRQTLGQGPEFLTYFQNEAQLEKSRLLSDRFSAERPKGSFSTLEIQRTEQGDSAMYLCASSLLGQGGSPLHFGNGTRLTVT.

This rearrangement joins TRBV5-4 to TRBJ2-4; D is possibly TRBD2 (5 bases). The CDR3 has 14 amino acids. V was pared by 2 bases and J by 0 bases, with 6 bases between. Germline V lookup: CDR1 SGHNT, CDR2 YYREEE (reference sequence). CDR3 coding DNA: TGTGCCAGCAGCTTTCGGGGAGCCAAAAACATTCAGTACTTC. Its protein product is CASSFRGAKNIQYF. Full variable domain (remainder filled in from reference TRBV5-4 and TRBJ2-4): ETGVTQSPTHLIKTRGQQVTLRCSSQSGHNTVSWYQQALGQGPQFIFQYYREEENGRGNFPPRFSGLQFPNYSSELNVNALELDDSALYLCASSFRGAKNIQYFGAGTRLSVL.

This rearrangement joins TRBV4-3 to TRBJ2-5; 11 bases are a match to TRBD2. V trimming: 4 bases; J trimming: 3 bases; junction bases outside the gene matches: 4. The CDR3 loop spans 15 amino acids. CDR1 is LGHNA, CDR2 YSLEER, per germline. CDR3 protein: CASSPGLAVKETQYF. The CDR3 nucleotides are TGCGCCAGCAGCCCGGGACTAGCGGTAAAAGAGACCCAGTACTTC.

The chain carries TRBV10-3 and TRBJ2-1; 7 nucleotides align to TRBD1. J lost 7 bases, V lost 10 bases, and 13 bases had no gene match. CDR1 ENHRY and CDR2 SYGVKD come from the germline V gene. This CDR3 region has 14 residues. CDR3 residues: CASKIPGQRNEQFF. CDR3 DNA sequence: TGTGCCAGCAAAATACCGGGACAGAGGAATGAGCAGTTCTTC.

The chain's CDR3 is CASSLDAGGNTEAFF. Written as DNA, the CDR3 is TGTGCCAGCAGCTTAGACGCAGGGGGGAACACTGAAGCTTTCTTT. The chain joins TRBV11-2 to TRBJ1-1; 7 nucleotides agree with TRBD1. Per germline, CDR1 SGHAT and CDR2 FQNNGV. V dropped 0 bases and J dropped 1; count of bases not matched to a gene: 2. This CDR3 is 15 amino acids long. Together with reference TRBV11-2 and TRBJ1-1, the CDR3 gives the full variable domain: EAGVAQSPRYKIIEKRQSVAFWCNPISGHATLYWYQQILGQGPKLLIQFQNNGVVDDSQLPKDRFSAERLKGVDSTLKIQPAKLEDSAVYLCASSLDAGGNTEAFFGQGTRLTVV.

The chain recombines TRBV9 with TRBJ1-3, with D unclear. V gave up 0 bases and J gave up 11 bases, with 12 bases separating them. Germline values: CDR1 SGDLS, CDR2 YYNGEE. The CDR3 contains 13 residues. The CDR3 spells CASSVEPSSSIYF. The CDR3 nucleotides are TGTGCCAGCAGCGTAGAGCCCTCGTCATCCATATATTTT.

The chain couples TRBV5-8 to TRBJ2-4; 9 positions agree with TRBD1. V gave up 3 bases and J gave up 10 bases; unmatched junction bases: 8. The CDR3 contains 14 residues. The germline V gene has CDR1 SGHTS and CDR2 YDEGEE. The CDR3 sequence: CASSSRTGVTIQYF. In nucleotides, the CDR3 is TGTGCCAGCAGCTCGCGGACAGGGGTTACGATTCAGTACTTC.

CDR3 DNA: TGTGCCAGCAGCTCCAGCGCGGGGTCACCCCTCCACTTT. This encodes CASSSSAGSPLHF. The chain carries TRBV5-4 and TRBJ1-6; the D is unclear. Germline loops: CDR1 SGHNT, CDR2 YYREEE (reference sequence). The CDR3 has 13 amino acids. With 3 bases removed from V and 10 bases from J, the gap between germline ends came to 11 bases. The full variable domain, completed using reference TRBV5-4 and TRBJ1-6, is ETGVTQSPTHLIKTRGQQVTLRCSSQSGHNTVSWYQQALGQGPQFIFQYYREEENGRGNFPPRFSGLQFPNYSSELNVNALELDDSALYLCASSSSAGSPLHFGNGTRLTVT.